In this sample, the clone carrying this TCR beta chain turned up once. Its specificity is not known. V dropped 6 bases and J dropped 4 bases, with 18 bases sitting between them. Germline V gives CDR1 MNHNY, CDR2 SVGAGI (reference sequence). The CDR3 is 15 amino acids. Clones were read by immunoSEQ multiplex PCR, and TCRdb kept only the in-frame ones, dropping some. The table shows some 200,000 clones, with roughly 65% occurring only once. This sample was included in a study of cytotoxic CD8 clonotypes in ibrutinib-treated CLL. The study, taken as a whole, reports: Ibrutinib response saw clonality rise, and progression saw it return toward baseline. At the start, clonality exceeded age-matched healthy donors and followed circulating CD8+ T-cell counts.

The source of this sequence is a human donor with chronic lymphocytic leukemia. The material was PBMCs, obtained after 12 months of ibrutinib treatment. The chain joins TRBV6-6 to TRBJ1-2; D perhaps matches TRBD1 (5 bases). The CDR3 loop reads CASSLDRSHIYGYTF. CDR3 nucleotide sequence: TGTGCCAGCAGCCTCGACAGATCTCACATCTATGGCTACACCTTC.